This T cell receptor (beta chain) is drawn from a study of cytomegalovirus exposure and HLA in healthy donors. Study results and limitations: According to a later analysis, most TCR beta chains associated with CMV appeared HLA-restricted.

As regards this clone: As yet, its antigen is unknown. The junction departs from germline at one end; a sequencing error may be responsible.

The CDR3 runs 15 residues. Germline loops: CDR1 SSHAT, CDR2 FNYEAQ (reference sequence). The PCR made use of 60 Vbeta and 13 Jbeta primers. Original handling: A later analysis counted 65 million to 80 million unique TCR beta chains, 9.5 million to 13 million shared. The protocol was immunoSEQ multiplex PCR, while the TCRdb copy is restricted to in-frame clones and leaves out a portion. That table is the source of V, J and clone size, and D and trimming were worked out from the DNA. The sample totals 150,000 to 200,000 clones. The sample taken for sequencing was PBMCs. The clonotype comes from a woman between 18 and 30 years old in good health and CMV-seropositive. V usage is TRBV7-7 and J usage is TRBJ2-1, with 7 bases fitting TRBD2. The DNA of the CDR3 is TGTGCTAGCAGCTCCGGACTAGACTCCTACAATGAGCAGTTCTTC. Translation: CASSSGLDSYNEQFF.